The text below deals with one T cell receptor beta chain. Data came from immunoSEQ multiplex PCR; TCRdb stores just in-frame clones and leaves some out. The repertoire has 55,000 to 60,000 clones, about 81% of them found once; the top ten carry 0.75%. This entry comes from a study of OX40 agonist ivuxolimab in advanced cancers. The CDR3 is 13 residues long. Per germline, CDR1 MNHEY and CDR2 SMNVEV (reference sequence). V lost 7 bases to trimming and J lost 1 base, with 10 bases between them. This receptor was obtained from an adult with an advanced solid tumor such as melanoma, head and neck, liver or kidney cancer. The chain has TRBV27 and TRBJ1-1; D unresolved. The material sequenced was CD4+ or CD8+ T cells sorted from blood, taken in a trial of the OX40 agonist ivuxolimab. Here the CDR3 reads CASTLGRNTEAFF. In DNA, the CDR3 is TGTGCCAGCACCCTTGGGAGGAACACTGAAGCTTTCTTT.